This passage covers 15 T cell receptor beta chains from one sample sequenced in a study of T cells expressing NK-cell markers (dated by TCRdb to 2020 to 2022). Receptor amplification or capture employed 5' RACE. This sample was sequenced with an Illumina HiSeq 2000. Following TCRdb reprocessing, every CDR3 protein sequence forms one entry, and DNA is not provided. This sample's table carries 400,000 to 500,000 distinct CDR3 sequences. The top ten clonotypes cover less than 7.5% of the sample. The sample consisted of blood T cells: a sorted CD56 or NKG2C T cell subset, CD4+ or CD8+ T cells, or bulk PBMC T cells (not recorded which). The receptors derive from a woman between 18 and 75 years old in good health.

The chain joins TRBV29-1 to TRBJ2-7. Germline CDR1 is SQVTM and CDR2 is ANQGSEA. CDR3 length equals 15 residues. The CDR3 reads CSVEDHVHSSYEQYF.

V gene TRBV7-9 combines with J gene TRBJ2-3. The CDR3 consists of 14 residues. Germline loops: CDR1 SEHNR, CDR2 FQNEAQ (reference sequence). The CDR3 is CASSLAITTDTQYF.

This chain uses TRBV19 with TRBJ1-1; TCRdb's D call, TRBD1, is unchecked because there is no DNA. This CDR3 spans 13 amino acids. Germline V CDR1 and CDR2: LNHDA, SQIVND (reference sequence). This chain's CDR3 is CASSMGQNTEAFF.

The rearrangement uses TRBV7-2 and TRBJ2-6; TCRdb calls TRBD1, which cannot be checked without DNA. Germline assignment: CDR1 SGHTA and CDR2 FQGNSA. This CDR3 has 11 residues. CDR3 residues: CASGDRREETF.

The rearrangement links TRBV28 to TRBJ2-1; TCRdb outputs TRBD1, but without DNA this stays unchecked. Germline V lookup: CDR1 MDHEN, CDR2 SYDVKM. The CDR3 consists of 16 residues. The CDR3 is CASSLRDASSYNEQFF.

The chain has TRBV5-4 and TRBJ1-6; lacking DNA, the TRBD1 call made by TCRdb goes unchecked. CDR1 is SGHNT, CDR2 YYREEE, per germline (reference sequence). The CDR3 has 15 amino acids. CDR3 sequence: CASSRGDRNNSPLHF.

The gene calls are TRBV30 and TRBJ2-7; lacking DNA, the TRBD2 call made by TCRdb goes unchecked. Germline CDR1 is GTSNPN and CDR2 is SVGIG (reference sequence). This CDR3 contains 14 residues. Here the CDR3 reads CAWREQGHPYEQYF. The entire variable domain, with the rest obtained from reference TRBV30 and TRBJ2-7, is as follows: SQTIHQWPATLVQPVGSPLSLECTVEGTSNPNLYWYRQAAGRGLQLLFYSVGIGQISSEVPQNLSASRPQDRQFILSSKKLLLSDSGFYLCAWREQGHPYEQYFGPGTRLTVT.

The chain uses TRBV7-2 and TRBJ2-1. The CDR3 runs 12 residues. CDR1 is SGHTA, CDR2 FQGNSA, per germline. CDR3 protein: CASSLGGYEQFF.

This chain links TRBV7-2 with TRBJ2-7; the D gene TCRdb calls, TRBD1, cannot be checked with no DNA. Germline V CDR1 and CDR2: SGHTA, FQGNSA. The CDR3 loop spans 15 amino acids. This chain's CDR3 is CASSHQTGGLYEQYF.

This chain uses TRBV20-1 with TRBJ2-1; as DNA is missing, the TRBD1 call by TCRdb cannot be tested. This CDR3 comprises 15 residues. In germline, CDR1 is DFQATT, CDR2 SNEGSKA (reference sequence). CDR3 loop: CSARDWRGNYNEQFF.

CDR3 sequence: CSVVLAETQYF. The chain couples TRBV29-1 to TRBJ2-5; absent DNA, TCRdb's TRBD2 call cannot be checked. In germline, CDR1 is SQVTM, CDR2 ANQGSEA. The CDR3 is 11 residues long.

The rearrangement uses TRBV9 and TRBJ1-1. The CDR3 is 15 residues long. Per germline, CDR1 SGDLS and CDR2 YYNGEE. The CDR3 sequence: CASSVVAATNTEAFF.

This chain uses TRBV7-2 with TRBJ2-7; the TCRdb call, TRBD1, lacks DNA for checking. This CDR3 has 14 residues. In germline, CDR1 is SGHTA, CDR2 FQGNSA. This CDR3 is CASSSGLGVPQQYF.

The V gene is TRBV10-1, the J gene TRBJ2-2. The CDR3 extends over 15 amino acids. Per the germline V gene, CDR1 is WNHNN and CDR2 is SYGVQD (reference sequence). The CDR3 region is CASSDGADATGELFF.

The chain joins TRBV4-3 to TRBJ2-1; TCRdb picks TRBD2, but there is no DNA to check that call. The CDR3 runs 15 residues. Germline CDR1 and CDR2: LGHNA and YSLEER. CDR3 in amino acids: CASSQDRGTSGNRFF.